This T cell receptor beta chain is drawn from a study of blood T cell repertoires in COVID-19. The repertoire was sequenced with immunoSEQ multiplex PCR; TCRdb's copy has only in-frame clones and lacks some. The data hold more than 110,000 clones, with roughly 90% observed a single time. Recovery meant two consecutive negative NP/OP PCR tests, professional clearance, or resolved symptoms. The V end lost 4 bases, the J end lost 2 bases, and 14 bases lay between the germline ends. This CDR3 is 15 amino acids long. The germline gives CDR1 LGHNA, CDR2 YSLEER. This clone has just a few counts. The clonotype was recovered from a man in his forties or fifties who had recovered from COVID-19. Source material: PBMCs or T cells enriched from blood (not recorded which). The chain recombines TRBV4-3 with TRBJ1-2, with D possibly TRBD1 on 5 matching bases. In DNA, the CDR3 is TGCGCCAGCAGCCGAGCCGGGGGGTTAAACTATGGCTACACCTTC. The encoded protein is CASSRAGGLNYGYTF.